Shown below are 24 T cell receptor beta chains from a single sample sequenced in a study of somatic mutations in cytotoxic T cells in rheumatoid arthritis. TCRdb keeps only in-frame clones here, not all; method: immunoSEQ multiplex PCR. Of nearly 4,500 clones in the sample, 80% were seen once. Material: CD8+ T cells sorted from blood. All receptors come from a woman aged 55-70 years with rheumatoid arthritis.

This clone was seen just once. This sequence joins TRBV11-2 and TRBJ1-6; D not certain. Between the trimmed V and J ends, which lost 2 bases and 6 bases, there was a span of 17 bases. In germline, CDR1 is SGHAT, CDR2 FQNNGV. This CDR3 contains 17 residues. The CDR3 nucleotides read TGTGCCAGCAGCTTATTGGACTCCCCGAGCCCTAATTCACCCCTCCACTTT. It encodes CASSLLDSPSPNSPLHF. The full variable domain, in which reference TRBV11-2 and TRBJ1-6 provide the parts outside the CDR3, is EAGVAQSPRYKIIEKRQSVAFWCNPISGHATLYWYQQILGQGPKLLIQFQNNGVVDDSQLPKDRFSAERLKGVDSTLKIQPAKLEDSAVYLCASSLLDSPSPNSPLHFGNGTRLTVT.

The chain has TRBV10-3 and TRBJ1-1; the match to TRBD1 covers 7 bases. The germline gives CDR1 ENHRY, CDR2 SYGVKD. The CDR3 spans 13 residues. Trimming removed 6 bases from V and 2 bases from J; junction bases left unmatched: 3. The CDR3 is CAIRQGGNTEAFF. DNA of the CDR3: TGTGCCATCAGGCAGGGGGGAAACACTGAAGCTTTCTTT.

The rearrangement joins TRBV27 to TRBJ2-3, with TRBD2 as a possible D gene (7 bases). Trimming took off 3 bases at V and 4 bases at J, with 14 bases between the two ends. This CDR3 has 15 residues. Germline CDR1 and CDR2: MNHEY and SMNVEV (reference sequence). The CDR3 coding sequence is TGTGCCAGCAGTTTGGGCAGGGAGGGGGCAGATACGCAGTATTTT. Translation gives CASSLGREGADTQYF.

This clone has more than one count but fewer than ten. V is TRBV6-1 and J is TRBJ1-2, with TRBD1 matching over 7 bases. V gave up 7 bases and J gave up 4 bases; unmatched junction bases: 9. CDR1 is MNHNS, CDR2 SASEGT, per germline. The CDR3 is 14 residues long. The CDR3 loop reads CASIPGTEIYGYTF. CDR3 sequence (DNA): TGTGCCAGCATCCCCGGGACAGAAATCTATGGCTACACCTTC.

The DNA for the CDR3 is TGTGCCAGCCGGGGGATAAGCGGGGGAGCCTACAATGAGCAGTTCTTC. It encodes CASRGISGGAYNEQFF. This rearrangement joins TRBV19 to TRBJ2-1, with TRBD2 matching over 8 bases. CDR1 is LNHDA, CDR2 SQIVND, per germline (reference sequence). The J segment lost 2 bases and the V segment lost 9 bases, leaving 12 bases of the junction unmatched. The CDR3 has 16 amino acids.

The rearrangement uses TRBV5-6 and TRBJ1-2, with D possibly matching TRBD1 (6 bases). CDR3 length: 13 amino acids. V shed 4 bases and J shed 3 bases, with 10 bases lying between them. Germline CDR1 reads SGHDT; CDR2 reads YYEEEE. CDR3 coding DNA: TGTGCCAGCAGCCCGGGGGGCCACTATGGCTACACCTTC. Translation: CASSPGGHYGYTF.

The CDR3 DNA sequence: TGTGCCACCAGCAGAGATCGTCCCGGGATGGCGGAGGAGACCCAGTACTTC. It translates to CATSRDRPGMAEETQYF. V is TRBV15 and J is TRBJ2-5; D is possibly TRBD2 (5 bases). CDR1 is LNHNV, CDR2 YYDKDF, per germline (reference sequence). The CDR3 loop spans 17 amino acids. Trimming took 0 bases from V and 5 from J, leaving 19 bases between them.

The chain employs TRBV27 and TRBJ1-1; 8 bases are shared with TRBD1. This CDR3 has 14 amino acids. Trimming at V came to 5 bases and at J to 4 bases, leaving 6 bases not matched to a gene. Germline loops: CDR1 MNHEY, CDR2 SMNVEV (reference sequence). DNA for the CDR3: TGTGCCAGCAGTAAGAGCAGGGGGCGCACTGAAGCTTTCTTT. Protein: CASSKSRGRTEAFF.

The chain links TRBV19 to TRBJ1-2; 12 bases are shared with TRBD1. CDR3 length equals 17 residues. Per germline, CDR1 LNHDA and CDR2 SQIVND (reference sequence). The trim removed 5 bases at V and 4 bases at J, leaving 11 bases unmatched. CDR3: CASSPGTGGLILYGYTF. In nucleotides, the CDR3 is TGTGCCAGTAGTCCTGGGACAGGGGGCCTGATTCTCTATGGCTACACCTTC.

The chain employs TRBV2 and TRBJ2-1; no definite D call. V was trimmed by 4 bases and J by 12 bases, leaving 10 bases between them. The CDR3 has 11 residues. Germline loops: CDR1 SNHLY, CDR2 FYNNEI. The CDR3 sequence: CASSAGVPQFF. For the CDR3, the DNA is TGTGCCAGCAGTGCAGGCGTCCCGCAGTTCTTC. The full variable domain, rest sourced from reference TRBV2 and TRBJ2-1, is EPEVTQTPSHQVTQMGQEVILRCVPISNHLYFYWYRQILGQKVEFLVSFYNNEISEKSEIFDDQFSVERPDGSNFTLKIRSTKLEDSAMYFCASSAGVPQFFGPGTRLTVL.

The chain carries TRBV2 and TRBJ1-5, with D unclear. CDR1 is SNHLY and CDR2 is FYNNEI in the germline V gene. V was pared by 3 bases and J by 3 bases, with 9 bases between. The CDR3 totals 14 residues. The CDR3 here is CASSDPGYNQPQHF. In DNA, the CDR3 is TGTGCCAGCAGTGATCCGGGGTACAATCAGCCCCAGCATTTT. The whole variable domain, remainder taken from reference TRBV2 and TRBJ1-5, is EPEVTQTPSHQVTQMGQEVILRCVPISNHLYFYWYRQILGQKVEFLVSFYNNEISEKSEIFDDQFSVERPDGSNFTLKIRSTKLEDSAMYFCASSDPGYNQPQHFGDGTRLSIL.

The chain couples TRBV11-3 to TRBJ2-1, with D perhaps matching TRBD1 (5 bases). The V end lost 3 bases, the J end lost 5 bases, and 11 bases lay between the germline ends. CDR1 and CDR2 (germline): SGHNT, YENEEA. The CDR3 loop spans 14 amino acids. DNA of the CDR3: TGTGCCAGCAGCTTGGCAGGGTTCGACAATGAGCAGTTCTTC. Its protein is CASSLAGFDNEQFF.

The chain carries TRBV28 and TRBJ1-5, with D perhaps matching TRBD1 (5 bases). V was cut by 3 bases and J by 0 bases, with 6 bases left in between. This CDR3 comprises 14 residues. Germline loops: CDR1 MDHEN, CDR2 SYDVKM. CDR3 region: CASSFGGSNQPQHF. The DNA of the CDR3 is TGTGCCAGCAGTTTCGGGGGTAGCAATCAGCCCCAGCATTTT.

A few counts support this clone. This chain links TRBV9 with TRBJ2-7; a weak D match, TRBD2 (6 bases). This CDR3 contains 14 residues. The V end was cut by 4 bases, the J end by 5 bases, with 16 bases between. Per germline, CDR1 SGDLS and CDR2 YYNGEE. The CDR3 is CASSPPGLIHEQYF. CDR3 coding DNA: TGTGCCAGCAGCCCCCCCGGACTAATCCACGAGCAGTACTTC.

This clone has more than one count but fewer than ten. The chain has TRBV7-8 and TRBJ2-1; TRBD1 is a possible D gene (8 bases). Germline CDR1 reads SGHVS; CDR2 reads FQNEAQ. The CDR3 is 16 amino acids. V dropped 4 bases and J dropped 0 bases, with 13 bases sitting between them. Written as DNA, the CDR3 is TGTGCCAGCAGCTCACAGGGGGGGAACTCCTACAATGAGCAGTTCTTC. This encodes CASSSQGGNSYNEQFF.

J is TRBJ2-1 and V is TRBV7-6, with 7 bases that match TRBD1. The CDR3 has 15 amino acids. CDR1 SGHVS and CDR2 FNYEAQ come from the germline V gene. The junction had 4 bases not matched to a gene; V was cut back by 3 bases and J by 2 bases. CDR3 sequence reads: CASSLDRPTYNEQFF. The CDR3, as DNA: TGTGCCAGCAGCTTGGACAGGCCCACCTACAATGAGCAGTTCTTC.

This rearrangement joins TRBV7-9 to TRBJ2-5, with 7 bases that match TRBD2. The germline CDR1 and CDR2 sequences are SEHNR and FQNEAQ (reference sequence). The CDR3 consists of 14 residues. V shed 5 bases and J 9 bases; nucleotides not matched to a gene: 12. This CDR3 is CASSGRLSGDAQYF. The CDR3 DNA sequence: TGTGCCAGCAGCGGCAGACTAAGCGGGGACGCCCAGTACTTC. The whole variable domain, filled in from reference TRBV7-9 and TRBJ2-5, reads DTGVSQNPRHKITKRGQNVTFRCDPISEHNRLYWYRQTLGQGPEFLTYFQNEAQLEKSRLLSDRFSAERPKGSFSTLEIQRTEQGDSAMYLCASSGRLSGDAQYFGPGTRLLVL.

The V call is TRBV27, the J call TRBJ2-7; TRBD1 matches 7 bases. Germline loops: CDR1 MNHEY, CDR2 SMNVEV (reference sequence). Unmatched junction bases numbered 0, after V lost 8 bases and J lost 2 bases. This CDR3 contains 11 residues. CDR3 coding DNA: TGTGCCAGCGGACAGGCCTACGAGCAGTACGTC. The encoded protein is CASGQAYEQYV.

The chain combines TRBV7-8 with TRBJ1-2; 10 bases match TRBD1. V lost 4 bases and J lost 12; bases outside the gene matches: 8. This CDR3 contains 13 residues. Per the germline V gene, CDR1 is SGHVS and CDR2 is FQNEAQ. In DNA form, the CDR3 reads TGTGCCAGCAGCTGGCTGGACAGGGGGTTTGACACCTTC. It yields the protein CASSWLDRGFDTF.

Here the CDR3 reads CASSQISSPNEKLFF. The CDR3 DNA reads as TGTGCCAGCAGCCAGATATCCAGTCCCAATGAAAAACTGTTTTTT. The chain links TRBV14 to TRBJ1-4; D gene unclear. This CDR3 is built from 15 residues. Germline V gives CDR1 SGHDN, CDR2 FVKESK. V was trimmed by 3 bases and J by 5 bases, leaving 13 bases between them.

The chain recombines TRBV27 with TRBJ1-1; TRBD1 might be the D (6 bases). V was cut by 0 bases and J by 4 bases, with 12 bases left in between. The germline gives CDR1 MNHEY, CDR2 SMNVEV (reference sequence). CDR3 length equals 15 residues. The CDR3 loop is CASSLSYTGITEAFF. The CDR3 bases are TGTGCCAGCAGTTTATCCTACACAGGGATCACTGAAGCTTTCTTT.

There are a few counts of this clone. V and J are TRBV27 and TRBJ1-5; perhaps TRBD1 as D (6 bases). Deletions cut 1 base from V and 4 bases from J, with 11 bases between. CDR3 length equals 15 residues. Looked up from germline, CDR1 is MNHEY and CDR2 is SMNVEV (reference sequence). The CDR3 nucleotides read TGTGCCAGCAGTTTATATGTAGGGGGAAATCAGCCCCAGCATTTT. This gives the protein CASSLYVGGNQPQHF.

The table lists this clone with a count of one. The chain has TRBV7-8 and TRBJ2-1; 7 bases align to TRBD2. The CDR3 runs to 14 residues. Trimming took 1 base from V and 9 from J; bases not matched to a gene: 6. CDR1 SGHVS and CDR2 FQNEAQ come from the germline V gene. CDR3: CASSLDGGIVEQFF. The CDR3, as DNA: TGTGCCAGCAGCTTAGACGGGGGGATCGTTGAGCAGTTCTTC.

The genes are TRBV2 and TRBJ1-5; 8 bases line up with TRBD1. Germline lookup yields CDR1 SNHLY and CDR2 FYNNEI. J lost 3 bases, V lost 6 bases, and 10 bases had no gene match. The CDR3 loop spans 16 amino acids. Here the CDR3 reads CASRGGAGGYNQPQHF. The CDR3, as DNA: TGTGCCAGCAGAGGGGGGGCAGGGGGCTACAATCAGCCCCAGCATTTT.